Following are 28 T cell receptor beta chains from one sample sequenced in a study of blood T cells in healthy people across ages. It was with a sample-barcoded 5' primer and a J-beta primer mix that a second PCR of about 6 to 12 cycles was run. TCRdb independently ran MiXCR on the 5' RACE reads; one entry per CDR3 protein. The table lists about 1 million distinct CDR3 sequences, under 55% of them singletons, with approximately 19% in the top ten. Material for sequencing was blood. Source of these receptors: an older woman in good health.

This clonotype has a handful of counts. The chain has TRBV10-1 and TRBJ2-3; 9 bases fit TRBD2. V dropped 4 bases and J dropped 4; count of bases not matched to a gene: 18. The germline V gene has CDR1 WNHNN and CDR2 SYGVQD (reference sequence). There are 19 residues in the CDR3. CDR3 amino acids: CASSGLYSGRVLDADTQYF. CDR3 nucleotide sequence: TGCGCCAGCAGTGGCCTCTATAGCGGGAGAGTCCTTGATGCAGATACGCAGTATTTT.

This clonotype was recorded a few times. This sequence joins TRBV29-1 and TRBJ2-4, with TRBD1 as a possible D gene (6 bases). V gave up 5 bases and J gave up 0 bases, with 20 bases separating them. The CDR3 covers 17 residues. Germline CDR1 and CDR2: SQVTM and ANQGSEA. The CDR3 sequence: CSVPDRRDALAKNIQYF. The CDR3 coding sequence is TGCAGCGTTCCCGACAGGAGAGACGCCTTAGCCAAAAACATTCAGTACTTC. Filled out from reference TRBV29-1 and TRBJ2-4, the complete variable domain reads SAVISQKPSRDICQRGTSLTIQCQVDSQVTMMFWYRQQPGQSLTLIATANQGSEATYESGFVIDKFPISRPNLTFSTLTVSNMSPEDSSIYLCSVPDRRDALAKNIQYFGAGTRLSVL.

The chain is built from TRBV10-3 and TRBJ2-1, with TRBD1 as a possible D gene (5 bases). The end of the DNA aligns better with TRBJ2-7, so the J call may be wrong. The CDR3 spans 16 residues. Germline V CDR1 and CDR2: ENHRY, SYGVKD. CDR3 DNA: TGTGCCATCAGTGAGCTGTGGCAGGGCTCCTACAATGAGCAGTACTTC. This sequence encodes CAISELWQGSYNEQYF.

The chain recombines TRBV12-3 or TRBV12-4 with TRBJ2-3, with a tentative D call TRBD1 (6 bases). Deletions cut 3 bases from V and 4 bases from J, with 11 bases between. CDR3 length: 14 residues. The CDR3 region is CASSFRGVADTQYF. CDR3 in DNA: TGTGCCAGCAGTTTCAGGGGTGTCGCAGATACGCAGTATTTT.

CDR3 sequence: CASRGLAGTPQETQYF. The CDR3 coding sequence is TGTGCCAGCAGGGGACTAGCGGGAACGCCCCAAGAGACCCAGTACTTC. The chain uses TRBV6-6 and TRBJ2-5, with 13 bases aligning to TRBD2. V dropped 6 bases and J dropped 1; count of bases not matched to a gene: 5. The germline CDR1 and CDR2 sequences are MNHNY and SVGAGI (reference sequence). The CDR3 totals 16 residues.

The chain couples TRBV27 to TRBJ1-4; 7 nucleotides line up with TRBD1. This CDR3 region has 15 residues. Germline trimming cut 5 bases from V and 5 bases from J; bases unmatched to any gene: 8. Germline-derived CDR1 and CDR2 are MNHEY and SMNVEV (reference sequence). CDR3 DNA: TGTGCCAGCAGTCCTGGCGGGACAGTGAATGAAAAACTGTTTTTT. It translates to CASSPGGTVNEKLFF. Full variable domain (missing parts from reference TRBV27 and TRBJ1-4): EAQVTQNPRYLITVTGKKLTVTCSQNMNHEYMSWYRQDPGLGLRQIYYSMNVEVTDKGDVPEGYKVSRKEKRNFPLILESPSPNQTSLYFCASSPGGTVNEKLFFGSGTQLSVL.

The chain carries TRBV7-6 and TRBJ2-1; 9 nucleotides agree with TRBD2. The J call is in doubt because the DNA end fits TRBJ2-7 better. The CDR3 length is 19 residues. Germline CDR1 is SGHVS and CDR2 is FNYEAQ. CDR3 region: CASSPRGGPTSGSYNEQYF. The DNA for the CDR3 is TGTGCCAGCAGCCCGAGGGGCGGGCCGACTAGCGGTTCCTACAATGAGCAGTACTTC.

CDR3 coding DNA: TGCGCCAGCAGCTTGGAAGACTTCGGGAATGAGCAGTTCTTC. Its translation: CASSLEDFGNEQFF. This chain joins TRBV5-1 and TRBJ2-1; D ambiguous. Germline V gene sequence: CDR1 SGHRS, CDR2 YFSETQ. The CDR3 extends over 14 amino acids. The ends were cut back, 0 bases at V and 7 bases at J, with 11 bases in the middle.

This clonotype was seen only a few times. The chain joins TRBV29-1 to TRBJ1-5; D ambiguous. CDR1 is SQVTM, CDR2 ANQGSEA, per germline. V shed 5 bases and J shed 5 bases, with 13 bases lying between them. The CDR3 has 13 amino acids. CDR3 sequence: CSVSLGIDQPQHF. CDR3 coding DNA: TGCAGCGTTTCCTTGGGCATCGATCAGCCCCAGCATTTT.

CDR3 nucleotides: TGTGCCAGCAGCCCCACTCTGATACAGACTTACGAGCAGTACTTC. Residues: CASSPTLIQTYEQYF. This chain uses TRBV3-1 with TRBJ2-7; D not certain. V gave up 4 bases and J gave up 4 bases, with 17 bases separating them. The germline gives CDR1 LGHDT, CDR2 YNNKEL (reference sequence). The CDR3 extends over 15 amino acids.

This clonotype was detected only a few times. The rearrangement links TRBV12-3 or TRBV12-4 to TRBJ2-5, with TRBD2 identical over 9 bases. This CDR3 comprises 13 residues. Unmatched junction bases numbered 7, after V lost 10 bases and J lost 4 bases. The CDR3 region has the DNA TGTGCCACCGCGGGAGGGCGGAGAGAGACCCAGTACTTC. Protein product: CATAGGRRETQYF.

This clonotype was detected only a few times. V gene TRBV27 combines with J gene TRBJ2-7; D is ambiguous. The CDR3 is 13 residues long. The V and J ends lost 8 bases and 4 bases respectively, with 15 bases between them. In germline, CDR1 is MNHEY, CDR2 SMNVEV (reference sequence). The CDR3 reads CASGYRSWYEQYF. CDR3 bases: TGTGCCAGCGGGTATAGGAGTTGGTACGAGCAGTACTTC.

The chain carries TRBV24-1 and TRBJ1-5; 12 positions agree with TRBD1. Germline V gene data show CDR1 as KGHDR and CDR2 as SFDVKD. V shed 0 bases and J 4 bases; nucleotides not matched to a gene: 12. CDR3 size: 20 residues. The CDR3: CATSDLLLPGQGAQNQPQHF. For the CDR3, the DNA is TGTGCCACCAGTGATTTGCTTCTTCCGGGACAGGGGGCTCAGAATCAGCCCCAGCATTTT.

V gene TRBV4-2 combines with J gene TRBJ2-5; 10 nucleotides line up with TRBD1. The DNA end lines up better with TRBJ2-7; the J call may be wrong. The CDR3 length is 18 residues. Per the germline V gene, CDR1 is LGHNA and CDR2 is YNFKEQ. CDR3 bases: TGTGCCAGCAGCCAAGATCTCCCGGGACAGGGGATGGTATACGAGCAGTACTTC. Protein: CASSQDLPGQGMVYEQYF.

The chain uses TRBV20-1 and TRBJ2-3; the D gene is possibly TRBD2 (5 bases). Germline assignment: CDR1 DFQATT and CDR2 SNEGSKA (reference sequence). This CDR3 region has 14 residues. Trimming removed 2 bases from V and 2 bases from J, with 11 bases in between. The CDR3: CSARSGNPTDTQYF. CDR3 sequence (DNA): TGCAGTGCTAGAAGCGGAAACCCCACAGATACGCAGTATTTT.

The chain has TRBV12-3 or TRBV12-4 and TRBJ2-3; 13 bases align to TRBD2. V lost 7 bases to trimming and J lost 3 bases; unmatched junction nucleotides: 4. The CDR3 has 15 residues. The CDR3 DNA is TGTGCCAGCACCAGGACTAGCGGGAGAACAGATACGCAGTATTTT. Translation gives CASTRTSGRTDTQYF.

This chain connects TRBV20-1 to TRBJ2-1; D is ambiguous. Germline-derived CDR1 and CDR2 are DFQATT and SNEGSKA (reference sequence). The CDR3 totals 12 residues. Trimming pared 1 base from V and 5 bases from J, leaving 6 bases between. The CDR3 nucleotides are TGCAGTGCTAGAGGGCAGCACAATGAGCAGTTCTTC. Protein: CSARGQHNEQFF.

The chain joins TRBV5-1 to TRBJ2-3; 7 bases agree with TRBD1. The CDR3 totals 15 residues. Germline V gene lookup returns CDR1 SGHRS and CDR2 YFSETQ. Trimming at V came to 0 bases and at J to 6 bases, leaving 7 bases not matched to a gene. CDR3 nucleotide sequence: TGCGCCAGCAGCTTGGCGACAGGGAAAGCGGATACGCAGTATTTT. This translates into CASSLATGKADTQYF.

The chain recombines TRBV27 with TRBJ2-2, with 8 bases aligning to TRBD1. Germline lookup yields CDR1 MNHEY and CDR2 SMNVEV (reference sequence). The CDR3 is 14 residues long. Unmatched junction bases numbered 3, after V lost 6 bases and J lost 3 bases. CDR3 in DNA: TGTGCCAGCAGCCCACAGGGGGACACCGGGGAGCTGTTTTTT. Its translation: CASSPQGDTGELFF.

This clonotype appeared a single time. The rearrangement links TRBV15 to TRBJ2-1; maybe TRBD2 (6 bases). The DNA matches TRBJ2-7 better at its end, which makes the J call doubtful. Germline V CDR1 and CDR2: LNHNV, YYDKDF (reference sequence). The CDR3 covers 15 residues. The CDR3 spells CATSRVAELDNEQYF. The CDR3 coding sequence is TGTGCCACCAGCAGAGTAGCGGAGCTGGACAATGAGCAGTACTTC.

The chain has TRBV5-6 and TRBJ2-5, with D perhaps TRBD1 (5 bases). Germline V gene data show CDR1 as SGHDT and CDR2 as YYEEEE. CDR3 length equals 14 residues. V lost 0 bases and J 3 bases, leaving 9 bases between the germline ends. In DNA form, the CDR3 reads TGTGCCAGCAGCTTGGAAAGGGGAAAAGAGACCCAGTACTTC. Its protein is CASSLERGKETQYF.

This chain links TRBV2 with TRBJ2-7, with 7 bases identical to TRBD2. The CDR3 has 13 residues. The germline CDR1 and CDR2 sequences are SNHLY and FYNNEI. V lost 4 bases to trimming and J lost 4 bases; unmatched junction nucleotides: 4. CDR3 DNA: TGTGCCAGCAGTGTGGAGGGAGGGTACGAGCAGTACTTC. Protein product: CASSVEGGYEQYF.

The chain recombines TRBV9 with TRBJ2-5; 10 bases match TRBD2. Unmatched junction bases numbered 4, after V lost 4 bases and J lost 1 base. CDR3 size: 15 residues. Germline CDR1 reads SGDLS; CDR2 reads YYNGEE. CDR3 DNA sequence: TGTGCCAGCAGCCGCAGCGGGAGGGTCCAAGAGACCCAGTACTTC. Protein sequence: CASSRSGRVQETQYF.

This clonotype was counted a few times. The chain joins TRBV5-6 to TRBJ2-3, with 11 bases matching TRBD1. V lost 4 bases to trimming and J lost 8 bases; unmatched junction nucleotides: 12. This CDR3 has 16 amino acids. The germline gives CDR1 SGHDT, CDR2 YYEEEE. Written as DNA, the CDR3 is TGTGCCAGCAGCATCGGACAGGGGGCATTTCTCGGTACGCAGTATTTT. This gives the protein CASSIGQGAFLGTQYF.

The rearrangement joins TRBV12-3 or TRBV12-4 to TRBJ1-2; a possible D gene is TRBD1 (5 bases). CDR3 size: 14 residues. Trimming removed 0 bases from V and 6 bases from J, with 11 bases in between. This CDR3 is CASSLAPQGNGYTF. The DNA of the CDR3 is TGTGCCAGCAGTTTAGCCCCGCAGGGAAATGGCTACACCTTC.

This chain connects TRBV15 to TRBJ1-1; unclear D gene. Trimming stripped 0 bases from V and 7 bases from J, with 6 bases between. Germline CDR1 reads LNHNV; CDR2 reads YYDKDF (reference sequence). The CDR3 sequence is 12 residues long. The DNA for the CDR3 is TGTGCCACCAGCAGAGAAGGGTTTGAAGCTTTCTTT. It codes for CATSREGFEAFF.

The CDR3 nucleotides read TGCAGCGTCCCCGCCGGCCGTGGCCGCTCCTACAATGAGCAGTTCTTC. As protein: CSVPAGRGRSYNEQFF. V gene TRBV29-1 combines with J gene TRBJ2-1; D is unclear. The V end lost 6 bases, the J end lost 0 bases, and 18 bases lay between the germline ends. Germline CDR1 is SQVTM and CDR2 is ANQGSEA. There are 16 residues in the CDR3.

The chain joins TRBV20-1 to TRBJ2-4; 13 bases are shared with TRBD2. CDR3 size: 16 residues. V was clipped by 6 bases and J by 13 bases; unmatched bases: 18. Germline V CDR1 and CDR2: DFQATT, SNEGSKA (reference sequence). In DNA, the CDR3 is TGCAGTGCGTACACTAGCGGGAGGGCCTGGTCCTACGGGCAGTACTTC. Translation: CSAYTSGRAWSYGQYF.